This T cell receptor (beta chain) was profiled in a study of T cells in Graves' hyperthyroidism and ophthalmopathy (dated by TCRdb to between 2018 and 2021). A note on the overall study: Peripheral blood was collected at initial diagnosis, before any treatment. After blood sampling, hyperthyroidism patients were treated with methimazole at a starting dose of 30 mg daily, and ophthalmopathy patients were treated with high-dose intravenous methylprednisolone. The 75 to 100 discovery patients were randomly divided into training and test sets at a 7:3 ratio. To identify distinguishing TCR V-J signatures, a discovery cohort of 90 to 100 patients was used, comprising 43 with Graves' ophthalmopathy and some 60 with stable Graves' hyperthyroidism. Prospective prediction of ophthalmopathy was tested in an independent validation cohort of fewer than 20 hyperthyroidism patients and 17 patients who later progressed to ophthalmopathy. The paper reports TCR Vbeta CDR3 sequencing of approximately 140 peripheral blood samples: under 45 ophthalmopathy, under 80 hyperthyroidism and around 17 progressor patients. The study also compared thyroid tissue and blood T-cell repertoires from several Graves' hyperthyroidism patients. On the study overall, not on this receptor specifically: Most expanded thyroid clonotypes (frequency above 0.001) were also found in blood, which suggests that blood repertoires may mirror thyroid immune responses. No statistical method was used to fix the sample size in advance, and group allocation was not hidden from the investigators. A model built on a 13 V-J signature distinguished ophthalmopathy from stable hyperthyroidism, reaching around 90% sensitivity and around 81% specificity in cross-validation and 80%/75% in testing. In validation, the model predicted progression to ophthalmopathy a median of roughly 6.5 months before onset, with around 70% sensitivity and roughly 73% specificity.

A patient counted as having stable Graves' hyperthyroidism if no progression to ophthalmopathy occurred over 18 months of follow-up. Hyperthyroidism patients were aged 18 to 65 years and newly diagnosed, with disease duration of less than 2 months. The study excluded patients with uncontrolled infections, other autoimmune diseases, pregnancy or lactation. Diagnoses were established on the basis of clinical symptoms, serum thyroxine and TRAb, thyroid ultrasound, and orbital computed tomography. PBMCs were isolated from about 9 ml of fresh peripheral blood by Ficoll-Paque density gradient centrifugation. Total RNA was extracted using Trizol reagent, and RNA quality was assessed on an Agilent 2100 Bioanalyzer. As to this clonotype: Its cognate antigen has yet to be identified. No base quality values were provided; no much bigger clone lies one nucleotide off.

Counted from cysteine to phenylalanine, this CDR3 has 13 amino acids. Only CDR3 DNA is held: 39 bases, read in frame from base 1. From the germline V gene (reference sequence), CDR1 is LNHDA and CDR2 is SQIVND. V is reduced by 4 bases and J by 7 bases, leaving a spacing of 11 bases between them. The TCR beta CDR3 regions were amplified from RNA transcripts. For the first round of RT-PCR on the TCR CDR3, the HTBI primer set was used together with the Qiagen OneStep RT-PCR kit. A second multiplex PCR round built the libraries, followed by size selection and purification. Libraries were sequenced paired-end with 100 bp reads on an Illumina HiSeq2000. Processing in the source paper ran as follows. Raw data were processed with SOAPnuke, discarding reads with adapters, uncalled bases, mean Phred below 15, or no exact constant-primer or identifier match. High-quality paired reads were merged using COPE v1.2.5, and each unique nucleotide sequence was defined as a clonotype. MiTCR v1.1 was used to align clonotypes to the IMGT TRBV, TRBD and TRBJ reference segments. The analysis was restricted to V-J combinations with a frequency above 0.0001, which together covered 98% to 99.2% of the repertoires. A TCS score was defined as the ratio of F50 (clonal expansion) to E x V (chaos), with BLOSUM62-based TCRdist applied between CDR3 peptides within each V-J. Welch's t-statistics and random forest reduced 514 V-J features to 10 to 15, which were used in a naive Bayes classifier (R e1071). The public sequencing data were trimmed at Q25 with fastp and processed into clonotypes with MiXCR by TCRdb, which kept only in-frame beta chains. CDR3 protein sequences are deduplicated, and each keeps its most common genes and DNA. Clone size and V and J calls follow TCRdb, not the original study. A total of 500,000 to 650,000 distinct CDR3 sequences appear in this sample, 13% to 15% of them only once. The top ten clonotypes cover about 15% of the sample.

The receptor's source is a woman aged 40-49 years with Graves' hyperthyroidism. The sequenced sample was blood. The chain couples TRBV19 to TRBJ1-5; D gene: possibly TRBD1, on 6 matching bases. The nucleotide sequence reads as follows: TGTGCCAGTAGTACACAGGGTATCCAGCCCCAGCATTTT. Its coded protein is CASSTQGIQPQHF.